The text below deals with one T cell receptor (beta chain). CDR3 length: 12 amino acids. Per germline, CDR1 LGHDT and CDR2 YNNKEL (reference sequence). The V end was cut by 2 bases, the J end by 4 bases, with 5 bases between. The repertoire was sequenced with immunoSEQ multiplex PCR; TCRdb's copy has only in-frame clones and lacks some. The repertoire holds 150,000 to 200,000 clones, with around four fifths as singletons. The data were taken from a study of blood T cell repertoires in COVID-19. The receptor was isolated from a man between 65 and 85 years old with acute or convalescent COVID-19. This chain uses TRBV3-1 (or the pseudogene TRBV3-2) with TRBJ1-1; unclear D gene. The specimen sequenced was peripheral blood. The CDR3, as DNA: TGTGCCAGCAGCCAACCAGGCACTGAAGCTTTCTTT. It encodes CASSQPGTEAFF.